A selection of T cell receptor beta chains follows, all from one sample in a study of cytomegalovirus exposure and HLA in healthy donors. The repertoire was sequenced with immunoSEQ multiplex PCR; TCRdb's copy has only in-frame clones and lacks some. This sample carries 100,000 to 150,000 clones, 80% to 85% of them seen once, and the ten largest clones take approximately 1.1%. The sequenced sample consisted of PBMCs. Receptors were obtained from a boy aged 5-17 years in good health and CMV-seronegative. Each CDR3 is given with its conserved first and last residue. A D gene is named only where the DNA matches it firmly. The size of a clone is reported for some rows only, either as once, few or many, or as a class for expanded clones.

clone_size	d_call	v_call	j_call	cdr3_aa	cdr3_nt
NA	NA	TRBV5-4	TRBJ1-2	CASSPGQTANYGYTF	TGTGCCAGCAGCCCAGGACAGACCGCTAACTATGGCTACACCTTC
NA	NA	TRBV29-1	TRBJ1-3	CSASPEGANTIYF	TGCAGCGCTTCACCCGAGGGCGCAAACACCATATATTTT
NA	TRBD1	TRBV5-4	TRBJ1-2	CASSLLGQGARNYGYTF	TGTGCCAGCAGCTTGCTAGGACAGGGGGCAAGAAACTATGGCTACACCTTC
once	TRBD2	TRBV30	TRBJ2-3	CAWSKASGYLDTQYF	TGTGCCTGGAGTAAGGCTAGCGGGTACTTAGATACGCAGTATTTT
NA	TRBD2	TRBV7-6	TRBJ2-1	CASSSTSGALNEQFF	TGTGCCAGCAGCTCTACTAGCGGGGCCCTCAATGAGCAGTTCTTC
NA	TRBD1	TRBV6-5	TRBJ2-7	CASSPKGTGIYEQYF	TGTGCCAGCAGTCCCAAGGGGACAGGTATTTACGAGCAGTACTTC
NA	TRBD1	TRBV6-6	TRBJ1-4	CASRGDRGHEKLFF	TGTGCCAGCAGGGGGGACAGGGGGCATGAAAAACTGTTTTTT
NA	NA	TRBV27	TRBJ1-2	CASSGAGDLGYTF	TGTGCCAGCAGTGGGGCCGGCGATTTAGGCTACACCTTC
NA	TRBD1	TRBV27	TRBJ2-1	CASSSLQGAIDEQFF	TGTGCCAGCAGTTCCCTGCAGGGGGCGATCGATGAGCAGTTCTTC
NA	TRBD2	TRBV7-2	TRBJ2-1	CASSLVTKASGNEQFF	TGTGCCAGCAGCTTAGTAACGAAGGCTAGCGGCAATGAGCAGTTCTTC
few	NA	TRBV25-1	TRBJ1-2	CASSEYGDNYGYTF	TGTGCCAGCAGTGAATACGGGGATAACTATGGCTACACCTTC
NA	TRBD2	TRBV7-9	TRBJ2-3	CASSPLAAGEVWGTQYF	TGTGCCAGCAGCCCCCTTGCCGCGGGAGAGGTCTGGGGTACGCAGTATTTT
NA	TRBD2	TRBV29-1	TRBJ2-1	CSVEGLESPYNEQFF	TGCAGCGTTGAGGGACTAGAATCCCCCTACAATGAGCAGTTCTTC
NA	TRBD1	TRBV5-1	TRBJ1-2	CASSEGQGASYGYTF	TGCGCCAGCAGCGAGGGACAGGGGGCTAGCTATGGCTACACCTTC
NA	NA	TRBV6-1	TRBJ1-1	CASSGGWAGGGLEGITAFF	TGTGCCAGCAGTGGGGGGTGGGCCGGGGGGGGATTAGAGGGGATCACGGCTTTCTTT
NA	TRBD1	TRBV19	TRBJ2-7	CASRRDRDSYEQYF	TGTGCCAGTAGGCGGGACAGGGACTCCTACGAGCAGTACTTC
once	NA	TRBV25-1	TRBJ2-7	CASSPWGKGVYEQYF	TGTGCCAGCAGCCCCTGGGGGAAGGGGGTCTACGAGCAGTACTTC
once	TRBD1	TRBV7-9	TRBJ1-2	CASSLGGQGSNYGYTF	TGTGCCAGCAGCTTAGGGGGACAGGGATCTAACTATGGCTACACCTTC
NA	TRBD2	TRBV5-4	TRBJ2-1	CASSPQVLAGGFEQFF	TGTGCCAGCAGCCCCCAGGTACTAGCGGGAGGATTTGAGCAGTTCTTC
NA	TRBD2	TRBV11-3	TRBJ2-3	CASSPGGEGQPQYF	TGTGCCAGCAGCCCGGGAGGGGAGGGTCAGCCCCAGTATTTT
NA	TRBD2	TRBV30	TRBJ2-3	CAWRRLAVHTDTQYF	TGTGCCTGGAGGAGACTAGCGGTCCACACAGATACGCAGTATTTT
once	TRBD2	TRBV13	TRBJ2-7	CASSYQREGSYEQYF	TGTGCCAGCAGCTACCAGCGGGAGGGCTCCTACGAGCAGTACTTC
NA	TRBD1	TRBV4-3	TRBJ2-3	CASSQEGGLKDTQYF	TGCGCCAGCAGCCAAGAAGGGGGCCTAAAAGATACGCAGTATTTT
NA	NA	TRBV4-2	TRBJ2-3	CASSQMDRTTSTDTQYF	TGTGCCAGCAGCCAGATGGACAGAACCACTAGCACAGATACGCAGTATTTT